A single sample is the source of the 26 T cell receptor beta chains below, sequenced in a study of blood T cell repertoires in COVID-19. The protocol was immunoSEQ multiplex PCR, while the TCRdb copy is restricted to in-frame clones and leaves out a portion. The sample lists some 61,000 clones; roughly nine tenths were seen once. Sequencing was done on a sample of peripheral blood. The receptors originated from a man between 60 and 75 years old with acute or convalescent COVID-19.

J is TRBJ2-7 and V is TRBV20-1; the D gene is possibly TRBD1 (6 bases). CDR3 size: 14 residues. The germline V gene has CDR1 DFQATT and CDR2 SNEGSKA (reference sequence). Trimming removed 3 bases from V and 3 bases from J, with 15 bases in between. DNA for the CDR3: TGCAGTGCTAGTAATTCGGACAGCTACTACGAGCAGTACTTC. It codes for CSASNSDSYYEQYF.

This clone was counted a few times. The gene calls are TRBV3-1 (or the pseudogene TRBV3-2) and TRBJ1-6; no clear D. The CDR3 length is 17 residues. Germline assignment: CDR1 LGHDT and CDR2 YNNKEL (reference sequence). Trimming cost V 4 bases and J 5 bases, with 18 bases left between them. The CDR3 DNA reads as TGTGCCAGCAGCCCCCGACTCGCCACGGGAGATAATTCACCCCTCCACTTT. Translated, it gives CASSPRLATGDNSPLHF.

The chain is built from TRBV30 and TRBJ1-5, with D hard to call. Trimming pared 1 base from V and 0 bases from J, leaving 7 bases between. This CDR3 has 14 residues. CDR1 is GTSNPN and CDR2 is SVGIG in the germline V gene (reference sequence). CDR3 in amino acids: CAWSGSYSNQPQHF. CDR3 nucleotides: TGTGCCTGGAGTGGAAGCTATAGCAATCAGCCCCAGCATTTT.

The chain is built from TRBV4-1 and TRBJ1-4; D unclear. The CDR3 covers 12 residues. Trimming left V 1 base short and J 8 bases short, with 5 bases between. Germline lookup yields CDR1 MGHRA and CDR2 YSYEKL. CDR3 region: CASSQAREKLFF. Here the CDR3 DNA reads TGCGCCAGCAGCCAAGCTAGAGAAAAACTGTTTTTT.

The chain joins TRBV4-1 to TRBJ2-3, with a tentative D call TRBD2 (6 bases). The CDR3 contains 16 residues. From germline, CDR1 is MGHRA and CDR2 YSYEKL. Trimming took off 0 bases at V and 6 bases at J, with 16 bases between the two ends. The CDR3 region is CASSQDRGSGSDTQYF. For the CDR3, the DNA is TGCGCCAGCAGCCAAGATAGGGGTAGCGGATCCGATACGCAGTATTTT.

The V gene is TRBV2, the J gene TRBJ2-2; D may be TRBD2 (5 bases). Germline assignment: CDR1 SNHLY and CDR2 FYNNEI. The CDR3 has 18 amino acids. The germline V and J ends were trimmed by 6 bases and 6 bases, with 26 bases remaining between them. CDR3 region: CASRNPPGGLDGAGELFF. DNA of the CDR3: TGTGCCAGCAGGAACCCCCCCGGCGGGCTCGACGGGGCCGGGGAGCTGTTTTTT.

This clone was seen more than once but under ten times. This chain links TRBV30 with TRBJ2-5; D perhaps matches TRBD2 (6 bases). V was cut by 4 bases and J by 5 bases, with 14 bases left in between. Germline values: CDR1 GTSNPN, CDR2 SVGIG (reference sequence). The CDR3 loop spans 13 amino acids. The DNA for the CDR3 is TGTGCCTGGAACGACGGGGGACGGGAGACCCAGTACTTC. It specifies CAWNDGGRETQYF.

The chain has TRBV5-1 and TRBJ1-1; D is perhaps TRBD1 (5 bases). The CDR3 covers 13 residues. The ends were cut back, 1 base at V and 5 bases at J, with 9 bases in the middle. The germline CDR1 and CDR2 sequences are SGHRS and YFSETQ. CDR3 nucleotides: TGCGCCAGCAGCTTGTTGGGGGGGACTGAAGCTTTCTTT. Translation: CASSLLGGTEAFF.

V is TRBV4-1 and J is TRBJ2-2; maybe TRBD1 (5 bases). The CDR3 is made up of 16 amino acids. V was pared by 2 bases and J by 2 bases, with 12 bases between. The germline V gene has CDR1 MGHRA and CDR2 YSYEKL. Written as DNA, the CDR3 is TGCGCCAGCAGCCAATTAGGGCAGGGAAACACCGGGGAGCTGTTTTTT. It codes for CASSQLGQGNTGELFF.

As DNA, the CDR3 is TGTGCCACCACTCCCGGGAACATCTACAATGAGCAGTTCTTC. It specifies CATTPGNIYNEQFF. This chain links TRBV6-5 with TRBJ2-1, with D perhaps matching TRBD2 (5 bases). The CDR3 totals 14 residues. V lost 10 bases to trimming and J lost 3 bases, with 16 bases between them. Looked up from germline, CDR1 is MNHEY and CDR2 is SVGAGI.

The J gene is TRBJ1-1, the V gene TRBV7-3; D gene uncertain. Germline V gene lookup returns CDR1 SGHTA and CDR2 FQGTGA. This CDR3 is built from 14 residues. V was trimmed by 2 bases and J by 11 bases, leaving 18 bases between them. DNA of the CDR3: TGTGCCAGCAGCTTAGATGGTAGAGGGAGAGAGGCTTTCTTT. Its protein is CASSLDGRGREAFF.

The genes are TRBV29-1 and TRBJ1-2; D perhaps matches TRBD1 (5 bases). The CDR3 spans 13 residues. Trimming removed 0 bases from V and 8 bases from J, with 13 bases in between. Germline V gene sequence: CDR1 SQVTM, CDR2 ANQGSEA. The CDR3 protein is CSVEDPGGRGYTF. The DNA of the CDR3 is TGCAGCGTTGAAGATCCGGGGGGTAGAGGCTACACCTTC.

CDR3 sequence (DNA): TGTGCCAGCAGCCACTCGGAAAAACTGTTTTTT. This codes for CASSHSEKLFF. The V call is TRBV14, the J call TRBJ1-4, with D uncertain. Germline V gene data show CDR1 as SGHDN and CDR2 as FVKESK. V was trimmed by 3 bases and J by 8 bases, leaving 4 bases between them. The CDR3 has 11 amino acids.

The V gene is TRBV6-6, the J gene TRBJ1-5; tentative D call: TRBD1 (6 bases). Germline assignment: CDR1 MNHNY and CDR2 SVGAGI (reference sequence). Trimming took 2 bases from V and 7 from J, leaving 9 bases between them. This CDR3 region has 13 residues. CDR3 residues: CASSYTQGQPQHF. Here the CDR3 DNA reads TGTGCCAGCAGTTACACTCAGGGGCAGCCCCAGCATTTT.

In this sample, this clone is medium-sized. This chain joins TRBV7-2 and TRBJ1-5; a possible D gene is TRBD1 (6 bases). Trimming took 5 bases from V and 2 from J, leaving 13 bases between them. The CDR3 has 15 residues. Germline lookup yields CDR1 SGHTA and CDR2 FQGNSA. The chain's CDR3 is CASSTGGARNQPQHF. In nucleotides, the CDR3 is TGTGCCAGCAGCACCGGGGGGGCCCGCAATCAGCCCCAGCATTTT.

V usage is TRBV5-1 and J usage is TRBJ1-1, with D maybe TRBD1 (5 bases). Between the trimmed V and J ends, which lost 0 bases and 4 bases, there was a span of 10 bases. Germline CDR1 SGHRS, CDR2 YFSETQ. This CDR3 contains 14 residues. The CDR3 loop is CASSLGWGGTEAFF. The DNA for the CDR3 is TGCGCCAGCAGCTTGGGCTGGGGCGGCACTGAAGCTTTCTTT.

CDR3 coding DNA: TGTGCCAGCTCATCGGGACTAGCGGGGAACACAGATACGCAGTATTTT. Encoded protein: CASSSGLAGNTDTQYF. The V call is TRBV18, the J call TRBJ2-3; TRBD2 matches 13 bases. The CDR3 sequence is 16 residues long. J gave up 2 bases and V 5 bases, and 4 bases lay outside the gene matches. Germline V gene data show CDR1 as KGHSH and CDR2 as LQKENI.

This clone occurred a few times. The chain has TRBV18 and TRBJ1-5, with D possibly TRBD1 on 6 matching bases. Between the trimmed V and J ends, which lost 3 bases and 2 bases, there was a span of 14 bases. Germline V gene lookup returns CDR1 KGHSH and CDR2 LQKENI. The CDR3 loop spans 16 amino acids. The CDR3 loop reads CASSPTGPTGNQPQHF. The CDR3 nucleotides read TGTGCCAGCTCACCTACAGGGCCTACAGGCAATCAGCCCCAGCATTTT.

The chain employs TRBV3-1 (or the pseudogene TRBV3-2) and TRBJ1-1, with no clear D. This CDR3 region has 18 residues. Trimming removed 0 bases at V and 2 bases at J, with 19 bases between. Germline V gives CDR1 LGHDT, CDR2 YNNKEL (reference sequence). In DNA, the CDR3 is TGTGCCAGCAGCCAAGATCCCGGGAGGAGGGCCAAAAACACTGAAGCTTTCTTT. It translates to CASSQDPGRRAKNTEAFF.

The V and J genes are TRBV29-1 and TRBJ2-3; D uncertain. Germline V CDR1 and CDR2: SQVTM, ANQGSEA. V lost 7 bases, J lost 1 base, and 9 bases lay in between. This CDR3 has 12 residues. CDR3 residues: CSATSGTDTQYF. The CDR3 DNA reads TGCAGCGCTACGAGTGGCACAGATACGCAGTATTTT.

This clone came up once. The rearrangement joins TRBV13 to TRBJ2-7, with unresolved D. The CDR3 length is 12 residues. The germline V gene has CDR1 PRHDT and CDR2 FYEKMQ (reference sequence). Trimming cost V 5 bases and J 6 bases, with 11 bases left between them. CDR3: CASSGSRTEQYF. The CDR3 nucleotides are TGTGCCAGCAGCGGTTCTAGAACCGAGCAGTACTTC.

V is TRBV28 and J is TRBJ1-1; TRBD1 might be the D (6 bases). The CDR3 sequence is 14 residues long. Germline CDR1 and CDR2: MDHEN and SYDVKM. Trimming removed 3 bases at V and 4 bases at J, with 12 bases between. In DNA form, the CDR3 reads TGTGCCAGCAGTTTTTCACAGGGATCCACTGAAGCTTTCTTT. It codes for CASSFSQGSTEAFF.

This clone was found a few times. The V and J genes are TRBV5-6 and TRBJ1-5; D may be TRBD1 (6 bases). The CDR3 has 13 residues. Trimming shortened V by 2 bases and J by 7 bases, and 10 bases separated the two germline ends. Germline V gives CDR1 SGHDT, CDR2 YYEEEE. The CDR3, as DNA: TGTGCCAGCAGCTTTGGGGGCGGCCAGCCCCAGCATTTT. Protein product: CASSFGGGQPQHF.

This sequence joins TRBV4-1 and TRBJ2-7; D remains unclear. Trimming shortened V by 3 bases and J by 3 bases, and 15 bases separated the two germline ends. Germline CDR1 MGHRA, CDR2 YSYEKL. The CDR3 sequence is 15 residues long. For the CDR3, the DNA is TGCGCCAGCAGCCAGCCGGAGTCTTCCGACTACGAGCAGTACTTC. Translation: CASSQPESSDYEQYF.

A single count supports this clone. CDR3 loop: CASSPNSLVFGANVLTF. CDR3 nucleotides: TGTGCCAGCTCACCAAATTCTCTAGTTTTCGGGGCCAACGTCCTGACTTTC. V is TRBV18 and J is TRBJ2-6; D unresolved. The CDR3 sequence is 17 residues long. The germline V and J ends were trimmed by 2 bases and 4 bases, with 15 bases remaining between them. Per the germline V gene, CDR1 is KGHSH and CDR2 is LQKENI.

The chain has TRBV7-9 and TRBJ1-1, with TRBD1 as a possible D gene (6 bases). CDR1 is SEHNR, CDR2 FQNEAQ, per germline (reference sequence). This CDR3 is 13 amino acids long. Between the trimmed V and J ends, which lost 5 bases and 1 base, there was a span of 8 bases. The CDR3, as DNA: TGTGCCAGCAGCCGAGGGGGGAACACTGAAGCTTTCTTT. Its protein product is CASSRGGNTEAFF.